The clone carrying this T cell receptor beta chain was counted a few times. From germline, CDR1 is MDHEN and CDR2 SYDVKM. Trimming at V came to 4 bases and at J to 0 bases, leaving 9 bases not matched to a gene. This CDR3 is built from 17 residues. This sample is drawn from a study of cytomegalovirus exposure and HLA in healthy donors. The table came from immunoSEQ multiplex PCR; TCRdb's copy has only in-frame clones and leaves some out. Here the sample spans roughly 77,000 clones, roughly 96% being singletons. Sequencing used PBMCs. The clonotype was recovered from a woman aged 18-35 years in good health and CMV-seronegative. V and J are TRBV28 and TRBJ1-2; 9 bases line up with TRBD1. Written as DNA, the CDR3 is TGTGCCAGCAGTTCTTCCGGGACAGGGAAAGCTAACTATGGCTACACCTTC. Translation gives CASSSSGTGKANYGYTF.